A selection of T cell receptor beta chains follows, all from one sample in a study of beta chain features in type 1 diabetes. Assay used: immunoSEQ multiplex PCR; TCRdb lists only in-frame clones, some missing. Among 300,000 to 400,000 clones listed, 13% were seen once. Source material: naive CD4+ T cells from blood. These receptors were taken from a woman in her late teens or twenties with type 1 diabetes. Both conserved end residues are part of each CDR3. The D gene is left open where the match is weak. Expanded clones get a size class; other rows say once, few or many, or leave the size out.

clone_size j_call d_call v_call cdr3_aa cdr3_nt
few TRBJ1-1 NA TRBV29-1 CSVELNRNTEAFF TGCAGCGTTGAATTAAACAGGAACACTGAAGCTTTCTTT
NA TRBJ1-5 TRBD1 TRBV5-4 CASSLQGERQPQHF TGTGCCAGCAGCTTACAGGGGGAGCGTCAGCCCCAGCATTTT
few TRBJ2-3 NA TRBV7-9 CASSLTSSAGRADTQYF TGTGCCAGCAGCCTGACGAGCTCGGCGGGAAGGGCAGATACGCAGTATTTT
few TRBJ2-1 TRBD2 TRBV5-1 CASSLSGTSGYNEQFF TGCGCCAGCAGCTTGTCCGGGACTAGCGGCTACAATGAGCAGTTCTTC
few TRBJ2-1 TRBD2 TRBV5-1 CASSVGLTNNEQFF TGCGCCAGCAGCGTGGGACTAACCAACAATGAGCAGTTCTTC
few TRBJ2-3 TRBD2 TRBV5-1 CASAVAGDADTQYF TGCGCCAGCGCGGTAGCGGGAGATGCGGATACGCAGTATTTT
NA TRBJ1-2 TRBD1 TRBV7-2 CASSSLTGGDGYTF TGTGCCAGCAGCTCACTGACAGGGGGCGATGGCTACACCTTC
NA TRBJ2-3 TRBD2 TRBV4-3 CASSHTGVAGHTDTQYF TGCGCCAGCAGCCATACCGGGGTAGCGGGGCACACAGATACGCAGTATTTT
NA TRBJ2-3 NA TRBV2 CASTRLLSTDTQYF TGTGCCAGCACTCGGTTACTGAGCACAGATACGCAGTATTTT
NA TRBJ2-7 TRBD2 TRBV18 CASSPGLVNEQYF TGTGCCAGCTCACCTGGACTAGTCAACGAGCAGTACTTC
NA TRBJ2-6 NA TRBV15 CATPGAGANVLTF TGTGCCACCCCAGGGGCTGGGGCCAACGTCCTGACTTTC
NA TRBJ2-3 TRBD2 TRBV12-5 CASGPSSGKAQYF TGTGCTAGTGGCCCATCTAGCGGGAAGGCGCAGTATTTT
few TRBJ2-2 TRBD2 TRBV13 CASSLAGGDGELFF TGTGCCAGCAGCTTAGCGGGAGGAGACGGGGAGCTGTTTTTT
NA TRBJ1-5 NA TRBV7-9 CASSPGVDSDSNQPQHF TGTGCCAGCAGCCCCGGGGTGGACAGCGATAGCAATCAGCCCCAGCATTTT
NA TRBJ2-3 NA TRBV18 CASSLNPGSTDTQYF TGTGCCAGCTCGCTCAACCCCGGGAGCACAGATACGCAGTATTTT
NA TRBJ2-6 NA TRBV30 CAWGQESSGANVLTF TGTGCCTGGGGGCAGGAAAGCTCTGGGGCCAACGTCCTGACTTTC
few TRBJ2-1 TRBD2 TRBV9 CASSAGLAGGGSYEQFF TGTGCCAGCAGCGCCGGACTAGCGGGAGGGGGAAGCTATGAGCAGTTCTTC
few TRBJ2-2 TRBD2 TRBV29-1 CSVGREGTGELFF TGCAGCGTTGGACGGGAGGGGACCGGGGAGCTGTTTTTT
few TRBJ1-5 TRBD1 TRBV2 CASSYRGGNQPQHF TGTGCCAGCAGTTACAGGGGTGGCAATCAGCCCCAGCATTTT
few TRBJ2-3 TRBD2 TRBV7-9 CASSGRGTSGSTDTQYF TGTGCCAGCAGCGGTAGAGGGACTAGCGGAAGCACAGATACGCAGTATTTT
NA TRBJ1-2 NA TRBV5-4 CASTIDNLYGYTF TGTGCCAGCACTATTGACAATCTCTATGGCTACACCTTC
few TRBJ2-3 NA TRBV7-2 CASSLRFRADGVTDTQYF TGTGCCAGCAGCTTAAGATTCAGGGCGGATGGAGTGACAGATACGCAGTATTTT
few TRBJ2-7 NA TRBV6-6 CASSPRTGRVQYF TGTGCCAGCAGCCCAAGGACAGGGAGGGTGCAGTACTTC
few TRBJ2-7 NA TRBV5-4 CASSSPGRHYEQYF TGTGCCAGCAGCTCGCCCGGCCGACACTACGAGCAGTACTTC
NA TRBJ2-5 TRBD2 TRBV7-2 CASSFRTSGRETQYF TGTGCCAGCAGCTTTCGGACTAGCGGGAGAGAGACCCAGTACTTC
few TRBJ2-2 NA TRBV30 CAWSVSSTGELFF TGTGCCTGGAGTGTTTCGTCCACCGGGGAGCTGTTTTTT
NA TRBJ1-5 NA TRBV30 CAWSDRGYQPQHF TGTGCCTGGAGTGACCGGGGTTATCAGCCCCAGCATTTT
NA TRBJ1-2 NA TRBV29-1 CSASGGYGYTF TGCAGCGCCTCGGGGGGTTATGGCTACACCTTC
NA TRBJ1-2 NA TRBV7-9 CASSPGHPYGYTF TGTGCCAGCAGCCCCGGACACCCTTATGGCTACACCTTC
few TRBJ2-1 NA TRBV9 CASSVVVSGSSYNEQFF TGTGCCAGCAGCGTAGTGGTAAGCGGCAGCTCCTACAATGAGCAGTTCTTC
few TRBJ1-1 NA TRBV7-9 CASSLGDSASTEAFF TGTGCCAGCAGCTTAGGAGACAGCGCATCCACTGAAGCTTTCTTT
few TRBJ2-5 TRBD2 TRBV5-1 CASSLISAGQETQYF TGCGCCAGCAGCTTGATATCAGCGGGACAAGAGACCCAGTACTTC
few TRBJ2-5 TRBD2 TRBV4-1 CASSRDPPRRLAEETQYF TGCGCCAGCAGCCGGGACCCTCCCCGGAGACTAGCGGAAGAGACCCAGTACTTC
few TRBJ1-2 TRBD1 TRBV13 CASSLGQGGNYGYTF TGTGCCAGCAGCTTGGGACAGGGAGGGAACTATGGCTACACCTTC
many TRBJ1-2 TRBD1 TRBV28 CASSLTGNYGYTF TGTGCCAGCAGTTTGACAGGGAACTATGGCTACACCTTC
NA TRBJ1-1 NA TRBV5-1 CASSPDPGVEGEAFF TGCGCCAGCAGCCCGGACCCCGGGGTAGAGGGTGAAGCTTTCTTT
few TRBJ2-1 TRBD2 TRBV5-1 CASSFEGLASYNEQFF TGCGCCAGCAGCTTCGAGGGACTAGCCTCCTACAATGAGCAGTTCTTC
NA TRBJ2-5 NA TRBV10-3 CAISEYRVVQETQYF TGTGCCATCAGTGAATACAGGGTAGTGCAAGAGACCCAGTACTTC
NA TRBJ2-2 TRBD1 TRBV28 CASRHRGAGELFF TGTGCCAGCAGACACAGGGGAGCCGGGGAGCTGTTTTTT
NA TRBJ1-2 TRBD1 TRBV11-2 CASSLTIDRGRVGGYTF TGTGCCAGCAGCTTAACTATCGACAGGGGGCGGGTGGGGGGCTACACCTTC
NA TRBJ2-7 TRBD1 TRBV27 CASSLWGQGVEQYF TGTGCCAGCAGTTTATGGGGACAGGGCGTCGAGCAGTACTTC
many TRBJ2-1 NA TRBV9 CASSVGEAEQFF TGTGCCAGCAGCGTCGGGGAGGCTGAGCAGTTCTTC
once TRBJ2-7 TRBD1 TRBV5-4 CASSLVGQGPYEQYF TGTGCCAGCAGCTTGGTCGGACAGGGGCCCTACGAGCAGTACTTC
few TRBJ2-5 NA TRBV11-2 CASSSPSYRAGETQYF TGTGCCAGCAGCTCCCCCTCGTATAGAGCGGGCGAGACCCAGTACTTC
few TRBJ2-1 TRBD2 TRBV9 CASSPRRLAGYNEQFF TGTGCCAGCAGCCCCCGGCGACTAGCGGGGTACAATGAGCAGTTCTTC
NA TRBJ1-1 NA TRBV5-4 CASTTLSRPTEAFF TGTGCCAGCACCACCCTGTCCAGGCCCACTGAAGCTTTCTTT
NA TRBJ2-1 NA TRBV7-2 CASSLVGRQNEQFF TGTGCCAGCAGCTTAGTTGGCAGGCAGAATGAGCAGTTCTTC
NA TRBJ2-3 TRBD1 TRBV7-9 CASSSSGGSTDTQYF TGTGCCAGCAGTTCGTCAGGGGGCTCGACAGATACGCAGTATTTT
few TRBJ1-1 TRBD1 TRBV29-1 CSVMTGTVNTEAFF TGCAGCGTCATGACAGGGACTGTGAACACTGAAGCTTTCTTT
few TRBJ1-1 NA TRBV15 CATSARVGTEAFF TGTGCCACCAGCGCCCGGGTAGGCACTGAAGCTTTCTTT